This TCR beta chain is drawn from a study of metastatic and nonmetastatic thyroid tumors. The CDR3 extends over 14 amino acids. From germline, CDR1 is DFQATT and CDR2 SNEGSKA (reference sequence). Authors' processing steps: CDR3 differences across clinicopathological groups were used to build a distant-metastasis classifier for papillary thyroid cancer. TCRdb reprocessed the PCR reads via MiXCR. What appears here as the V and J calls and clone size reflects TCRdb's work, not the paper's. The sample records about 69,000 clones, more than 13% being singletons. None of the patients had undergone any treatment ahead of thyroid surgery. Study-wide results and caveats: A significant increase in TCR beta diversity was reportedly seen in malignant thyroid tumors relative to benign nodules, in blood and tumor.

On this clone: Its target is not known. Germline and junction disagree at one end, which may indicate a read error.

V and J are TRBV20-1 and TRBJ2-7; 9 bases line up with TRBD1. The sequence was collected from a male donor with papillary thyroid cancer or a benign thyroid nodule (not recorded which). Some clones in this sample may be carry-over from other donors' samples. The specimen sequenced was blood. CDR3 nucleotide sequence: TGCATTGCCGGGACAGGGCGAGCGTCCTACGATCAGTACTTC. Translated, it gives CIAGTGRASYDQYF.